A selection of T cell receptor beta chains follows, all from one sample in a study of T cell responses to AZD1222 COVID-19 vaccine. This table comes from immunoSEQ multiplex PCR, and its TCRdb copy is limited to in-frame clones, with some not included. The sample lists 97,000 or so clones, approximately 90% occurring once. This material consisted of peripheral blood, taken 28 days after the second AZD1222 dose. The receptor source for this set is an adult who received the AZD1222 COVID-19 vaccine. Each CDR3 is given with its conserved first and last residue. D genes are given only for firm matches. Clone size is shown for a subset of rows, as once, few, many or a class of expanded clone.

J | size | length | V | D | CDR3 | DNA
TRBJ2-2 | once | 15 | TRBV3-1/TRBV3-2 | - | CASSGVPKNTGELFF | TGTGCCAGCAGCGGCGTCCCGAAGAATACCGGGGAGCTGTTTTTT
TRBJ2-7 | - | 15 | TRBV7-2 | TRBD2 | CASSLFPSGSYEQYF | TGTGCCAGCAGCTTATTTCCTAGCGGCTCCTACGAGCAGTACTTC
TRBJ2-7 | - | 13 | TRBV5-1 | TRBD1 | CASSSTGNYEQYF | TGCGCCAGCAGCTCGACAGGGAACTACGAGCAGTACTTC
TRBJ2-7 | once | 14 | TRBV6-1 | - | CASSEGTYLYEQYF | TGTGCCAGCAGTGAGGGCACCTACCTCTACGAGCAGTACTTC
TRBJ2-7 | - | 16 | TRBV28 | TRBD2 | CASSQGPLAGSGEQYF | TGTGCCAGCAGCCAAGGGCCCCTAGCGGGATCGGGGGAGCAGTACTTC
TRBJ1-2 | - | 13 | TRBV5-1 | - | CASSLEGKGGYTF | TGCGCCAGCAGCTTGGAAGGGAAAGGTGGCTACACCTTC
TRBJ2-5 | - | 10 | TRBV7-9 | - | CASRSGPQYF | TGTGCCAGCAGGTCAGGGCCCCAGTACTTC
TRBJ2-3 | - | 15 | TRBV5-1 | - | CASSRGDSGTDTQYF | TGCGCCAGCAGCCGGGGGGACAGCGGCACAGATACGCAGTATTTT
TRBJ1-1 | - | 15 | TRBV6-1 | - | CASSDRVATNTEAFF | TGTGCCAGCAGTGACAGGGTGGCGACGAACACTGAAGCTTTCTTT
TRBJ1-1 | few | 15 | TRBV2 | - | CASMRNRILGTEAFF | TGTGCCAGCATGAGGAACAGAATTTTGGGCACTGAAGCTTTCTTT
TRBJ2-4 | - | 15 | TRBV28 | - | CASSLVGSVKNIQYF | TGTGCCAGCAGTTTAGTAGGGTCGGTCAAAAACATTCAGTACTTC
TRBJ1-5 | - | 16 | TRBV5-4 | - | CASSLEPGALGQPQHF | TGTGCCAGCAGCTTGGAACCGGGGGCCTTGGGTCAGCCCCAGCATTTT
TRBJ1-2 | - | 13 | TRBV28 | TRBD1 | CASHRGANYGYTF | TGTGCCAGCCACAGGGGAGCTAACTATGGCTACACCTTC
TRBJ2-3 | - | 18 | TRBV7-9 | TRBD2 | CASSLGLTSGASTDTQYF | TGTGCCAGCAGCTTAGGATTGACTAGCGGAGCTAGCACAGATACGCAGTATTTT
TRBJ1-1 | - | 15 | TRBV5-1 | - | CASSLEGVRNTEAFF | TGCGCCAGCAGCTTGGAGGGGGTTCGGAACACTGAAGCTTTCTTT
TRBJ2-3 | - | 16 | TRBV4-3 | TRBD2 | CASSLGLAGFTDTQYF | TGCGCCAGCAGTCTCGGACTAGCGGGGTTCACAGATACGCAGTATTTT
TRBJ1-5 | - | 13 | TRBV24-1 | - | CATSSAAHQPQHF | TGTGCCACCAGTAGCGCCGCCCATCAGCCCCAGCATTTT
TRBJ1-5 | few | 17 | TRBV7-8 | - | CASSPDPTPPANQPQHF | TGTGCCAGCAGCCCCGACCCGACTCCGCCGGCCAATCAGCCCCAGCATTTT
TRBJ1-5 | - | 16 | TRBV6-6 | TRBD1 | CASSRQGAPGNQPQHF | TGTGCCAGCAGTCGACAGGGGGCGCCTGGCAATCAGCCCCAGCATTTT
TRBJ2-5 | - | 15 | TRBV5-1 | TRBD2 | CASSSSSGSGETQYF | TGCGCCAGCAGCTCCTCTAGCGGGAGTGGTGAGACCCAGTACTTC
TRBJ1-5 | many | 13 | TRBV7-9 | TRBD1 | CASSPEGAQPQHF | TGTGCCAGCAGCCCAGAGGGGGCTCAGCCCCAGCATTTT
TRBJ2-3 | - | 16 | TRBV19 | TRBD2 | CASSPLTSGSLNTQYF | TGTGCCAGTAGTCCCCTGACTAGCGGGAGCTTAAATACGCAGTATTTT
TRBJ1-5 | - | 12 | TRBV28 | TRBD1 | CAGQGSNQPQHF | TGTGCCGGACAGGGTAGCAATCAGCCCCAGCATTTT
TRBJ1-6 | few | 16 | TRBV6-5 | TRBD1 | CASSYSSGTGASPLHF | TGTGCCAGCAGTTACTCGTCTGGGACAGGGGCCTCACCCCTCCACTTT
TRBJ2-7 | - | 16 | TRBV15 | TRBD2 | CATSRDGTSGREEQYF | TGTGCCACCAGCAGAGATGGGACTAGCGGGAGGGAGGAGCAGTACTTC
TRBJ2-3 | - | 15 | TRBV30 | - | CAWSRRGRGTDTQYF | TGTGCCTGGAGTAGGAGGGGGAGAGGGACAGATACGCAGTATTTT
TRBJ2-5 | - | 13 | TRBV12-3/TRBV12-4 | - | CASSSGGIETQYF | TGTGCCAGCAGTTCAGGCGGGATCGAGACCCAGTACTTC
TRBJ1-6 | - | 15 | TRBV27 | - | CASSFSEGRESPLHF | TGTGCCAGCAGTTTTAGTGAGGGTCGGGAGTCACCCCTCCACTTT
TRBJ2-7 | once | 15 | TRBV4-1 | TRBD2 | CASSQMSGTAYEQYF | TGCGCCAGCAGCCAAATGAGCGGGACTGCCTACGAGCAGTACTTC
TRBJ2-5 | - | 15 | TRBV29-1 | - | CSVVVGTMVAETQYF | TGCAGCGTTGTGGTCGGGACGATGGTCGCGGAGACCCAGTACTTC
TRBJ2-7 | - | 14 | TRBV28 | - | CASSFGTRRYEQYF | TGTGCCAGCAGTTTTGGGACACGTCGATACGAGCAGTACTTC
TRBJ1-3 | - | 15 | TRBV11-1 | - | CASSLRPVSGNTIYF | TGTGCCAGCAGCTTGAGGCCAGTCTCTGGAAACACCATATATTTT
TRBJ2-1 | - | 14 | TRBV18 | TRBD2 | CASSPRLAGDEQFF | TGTGCCAGCTCACCAAGACTAGCGGGGGATGAGCAGTTCTTC